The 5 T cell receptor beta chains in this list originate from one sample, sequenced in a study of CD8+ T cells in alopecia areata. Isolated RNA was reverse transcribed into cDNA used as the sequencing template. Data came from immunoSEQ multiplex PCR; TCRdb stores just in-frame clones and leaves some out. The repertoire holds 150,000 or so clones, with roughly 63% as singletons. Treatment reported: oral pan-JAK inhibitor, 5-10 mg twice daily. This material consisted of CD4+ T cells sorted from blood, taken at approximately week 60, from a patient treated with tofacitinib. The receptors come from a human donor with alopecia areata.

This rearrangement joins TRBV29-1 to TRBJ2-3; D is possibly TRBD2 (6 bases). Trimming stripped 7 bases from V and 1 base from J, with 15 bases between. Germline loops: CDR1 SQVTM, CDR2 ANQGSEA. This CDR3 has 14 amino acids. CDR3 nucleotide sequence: TGCAGCGGTGGAGGGGCACGTGGCACAGATACGCAGTATTTT. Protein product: CSGGGARGTDTQYF.

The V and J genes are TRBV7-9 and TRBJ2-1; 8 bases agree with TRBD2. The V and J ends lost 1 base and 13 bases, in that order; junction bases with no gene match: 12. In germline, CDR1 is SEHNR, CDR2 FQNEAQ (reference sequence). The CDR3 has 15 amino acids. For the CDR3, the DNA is TGTGCCAGCAGCTTAGAAGCGGGGGACCCGTTCTCACAGTTCTTC. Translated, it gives CASSLEAGDPFSQFF. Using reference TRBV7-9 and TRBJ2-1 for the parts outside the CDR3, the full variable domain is DTGVSQNPRHKITKRGQNVTFRCDPISEHNRLYWYRQTLGQGPEFLTYFQNEAQLEKSRLLSDRFSAERPKGSFSTLEIQRTEQGDSAMYLCASSLEAGDPFSQFFGPGTRLTVL.

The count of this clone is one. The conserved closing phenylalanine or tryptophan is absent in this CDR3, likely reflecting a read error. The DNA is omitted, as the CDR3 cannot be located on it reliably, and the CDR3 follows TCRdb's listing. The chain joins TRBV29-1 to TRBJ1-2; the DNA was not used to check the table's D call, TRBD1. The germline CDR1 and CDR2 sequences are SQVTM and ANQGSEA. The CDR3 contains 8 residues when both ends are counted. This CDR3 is CSVEEGLV.

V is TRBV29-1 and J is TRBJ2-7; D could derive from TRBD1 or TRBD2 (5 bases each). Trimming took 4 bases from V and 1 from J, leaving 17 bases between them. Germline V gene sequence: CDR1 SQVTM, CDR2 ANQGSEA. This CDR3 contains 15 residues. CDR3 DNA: TGCAGCGTTGGAGTTGAGGGGTTGAGGTCCTACGAGCAGTACTTC. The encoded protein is CSVGVEGLRSYEQYF.

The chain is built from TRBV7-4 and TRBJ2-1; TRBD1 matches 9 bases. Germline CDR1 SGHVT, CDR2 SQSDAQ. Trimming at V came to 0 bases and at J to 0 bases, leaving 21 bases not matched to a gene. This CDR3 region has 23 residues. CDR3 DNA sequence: TGTGCCAGCAGCTTAGCGCCCGGGACGACAGGGGGATGCCTCCCGAGCTCCTACAATGAGCAGTTCTTC. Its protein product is CASSLAPGTTGGCLPSSYNEQFF.